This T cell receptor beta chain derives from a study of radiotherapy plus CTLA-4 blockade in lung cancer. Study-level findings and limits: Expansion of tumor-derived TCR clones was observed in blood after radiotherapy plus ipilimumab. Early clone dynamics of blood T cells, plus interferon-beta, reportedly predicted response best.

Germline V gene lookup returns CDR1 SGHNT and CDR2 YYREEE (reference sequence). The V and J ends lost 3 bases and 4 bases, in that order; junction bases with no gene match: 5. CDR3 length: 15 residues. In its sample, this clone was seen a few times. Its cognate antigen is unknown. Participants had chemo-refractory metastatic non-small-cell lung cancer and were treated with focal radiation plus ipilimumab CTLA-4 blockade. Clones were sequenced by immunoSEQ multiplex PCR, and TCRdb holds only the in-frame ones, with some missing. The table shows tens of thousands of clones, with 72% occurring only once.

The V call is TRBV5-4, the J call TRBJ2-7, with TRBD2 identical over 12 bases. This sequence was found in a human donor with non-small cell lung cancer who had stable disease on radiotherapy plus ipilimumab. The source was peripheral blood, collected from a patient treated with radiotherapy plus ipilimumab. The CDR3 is CASSSSGGAGYEQYF. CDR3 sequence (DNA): TGTGCCAGCAGCTCTAGCGGGGGGGCAGGGTACGAGCAGTACTTC.